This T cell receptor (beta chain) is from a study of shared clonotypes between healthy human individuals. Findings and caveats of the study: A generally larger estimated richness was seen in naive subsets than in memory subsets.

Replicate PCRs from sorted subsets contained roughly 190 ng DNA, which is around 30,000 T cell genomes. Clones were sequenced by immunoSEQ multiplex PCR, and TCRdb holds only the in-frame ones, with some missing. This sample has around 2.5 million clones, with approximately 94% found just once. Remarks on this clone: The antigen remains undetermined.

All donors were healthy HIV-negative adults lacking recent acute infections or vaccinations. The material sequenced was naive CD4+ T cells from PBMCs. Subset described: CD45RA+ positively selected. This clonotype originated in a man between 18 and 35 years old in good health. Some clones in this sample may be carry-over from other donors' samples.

The CDR3 nucleotides are TGTGCCAGCACGAGGGCCGGCACTGAAGCTTTCTTT. Its protein is CASTRAGTEAFF. This chain uses TRBV25-1 with TRBJ1-1; the D is unclear. V was trimmed by 7 bases and J by 4 bases, leaving 10 bases between them. The CDR3 totals 12 residues. Germline V gene data show CDR1 as MGHDK and CDR2 as SYGVNS.